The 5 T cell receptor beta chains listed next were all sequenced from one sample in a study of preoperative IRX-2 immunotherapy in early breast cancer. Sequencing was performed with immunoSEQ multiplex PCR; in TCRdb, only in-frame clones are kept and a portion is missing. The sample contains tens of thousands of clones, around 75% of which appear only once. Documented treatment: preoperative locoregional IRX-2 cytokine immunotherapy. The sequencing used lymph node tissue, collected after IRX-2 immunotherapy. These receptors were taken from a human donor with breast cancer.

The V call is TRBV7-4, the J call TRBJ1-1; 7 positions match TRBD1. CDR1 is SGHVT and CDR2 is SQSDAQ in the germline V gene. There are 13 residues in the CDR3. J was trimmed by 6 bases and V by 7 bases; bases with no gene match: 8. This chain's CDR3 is CASILTGFAEAFF. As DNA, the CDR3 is TGTGCCAGCATCCTGACAGGGTTCGCTGAAGCTTTCTTT.

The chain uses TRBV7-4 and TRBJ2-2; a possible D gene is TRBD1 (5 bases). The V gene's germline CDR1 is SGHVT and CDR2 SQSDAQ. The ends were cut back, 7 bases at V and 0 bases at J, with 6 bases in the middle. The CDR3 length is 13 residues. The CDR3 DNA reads TGTGCCAGCACGACAGCGAACACCGGGGAGCTGTTTTTT. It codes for CASTTANTGELFF.

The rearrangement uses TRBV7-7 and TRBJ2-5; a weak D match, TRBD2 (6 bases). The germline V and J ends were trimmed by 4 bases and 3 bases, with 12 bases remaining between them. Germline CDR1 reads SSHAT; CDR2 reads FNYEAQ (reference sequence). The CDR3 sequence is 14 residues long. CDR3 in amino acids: CASSSRREEETQYF. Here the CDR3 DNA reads TGTGCCAGCAGCTCGAGGAGGGAAGAAGAGACCCAGTACTTC.

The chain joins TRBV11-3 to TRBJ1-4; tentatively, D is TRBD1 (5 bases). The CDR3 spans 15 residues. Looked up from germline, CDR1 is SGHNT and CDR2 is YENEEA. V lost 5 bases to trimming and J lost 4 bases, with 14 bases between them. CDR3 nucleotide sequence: TGTGCCAGCAGCCCCCGCCGGGGCGGTAATGAAAAACTGTTTTTT. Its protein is CASSPRRGGNEKLFF.

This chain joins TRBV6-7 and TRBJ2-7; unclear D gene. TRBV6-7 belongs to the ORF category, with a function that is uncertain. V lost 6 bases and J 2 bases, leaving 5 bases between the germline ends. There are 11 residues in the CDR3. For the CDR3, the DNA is TGTGCCAGCAGCCGCGCCTACGAGCAGTACTTC. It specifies CASSRAYEQYF.